This TCR beta chain was found in a study of CD8 T cells in ankylosing spondylitis. CDR1 and CDR2 (germline): KGHSH, LQKENI. This CDR3 comprises 14 residues. Trimming took 3 bases from V and 5 from J, leaving 11 bases between them. To note about this clonotype: Its specificity is not known.

Quantitative 5'-RACE was performed with molecular barcodes, and it yielded the TCR beta libraries. One entry per CDR3 protein, called by TCRdb with MiXCR from the 5' RACE reads. The table shows about 540,000 distinct CDR3 sequences, with over 9.5% occurring only once. Broader study findings: Some of these motif variants have turned up before, in reports on reactive arthritis synovial fluid and blood. Ankylosing spondylitis blood appeared to be characterized by a TCR beta motif of about eight highly homologous variants. According to the report, clones linked to the disease were significantly enriched in matched synovial fluid samples taken from ankylosing spondylitis patients.

The sequence came from a male donor with ankylosing spondylitis. This chain links TRBV18 with TRBJ2-1; D is unclear. The sample comprised blood, either unsorted or a sorted T cell fraction (not recorded which). This CDR3 is CASSPLKENNEQFF. The CDR3 nucleotides are TGTGCCAGCTCACCCTTAAAAGAGAACAATGAGCAGTTCTTC. Supplemented by reference TRBV18 and TRBJ2-1, the full variable domain reads NAGVMQNPRHLVRRRGQEARLRCSPMKGHSHVYWYRQLPEEGLKFMVYLQKENIIDESGMPKERFSAEFPKEGPSILRIQQVVRGDSAAYFCASSPLKENNEQFFGPGTRLTVL.